This T cell receptor (beta chain) was sequenced in a study of cytomegalovirus exposure and HLA in healthy donors. Study-level findings and limits: The study recorded over 150 TCR beta chains that were cytomegalovirus-associated. Donors belonging to an Asian-associated ancestry cluster reportedly showed fewer N-insertions in productive TCRs than the approximately 670-donor mean, according to what a later analysis found.

The CDR3 has 18 residues. The V gene end was trimmed by 1 base and the J gene end by 11 bases; junction bases not matched to a gene: 17. Looked up from germline, CDR1 is PRHDT and CDR2 is FYEKMQ (reference sequence). The study ran its PCR with 60 Vbeta and 13 Jbeta primers. Here immunoSEQ multiplex PCR was the method, and the copy in TCRdb shows in-frame clones only, minus some. Its table lists around 190,000 clones. Concerning this clone: Its antigen remains unknown.

The V gene is TRBV13, the J gene TRBJ2-5; 12 nucleotides line up with TRBD2. Source material: PBMCs. The TCR sequence derives from a woman younger than 45 in good health and CMV-seropositive. For the CDR3, the DNA is TGTGCCAGCAGCTTAGCGGCTAGCGGGGGGGCCCCCTCTTGTGAGCAGTACTTC. This translates into CASSLAASGGAPSCEQYF.